The TCR beta chain under discussion was sequenced for a study of blood T cell repertoires in COVID-19. Assay: immunoSEQ multiplex PCR; the TCRdb copy retains only in-frame clones and omits some. The sample lists some 170,000 clones, about 79% occurring once. This clone was observed at least ten times. CDR1 is SGHTA and CDR2 is FQGNSA in the germline V gene. The J segment lost 4 bases and the V segment lost 10 bases, leaving 10 bases of the junction unmatched. This CDR3 has 16 amino acids. The sequence was obtained from a woman in her seventies with acute or convalescent COVID-19. The V gene is TRBV7-2, the J gene TRBJ2-2; 12 bases match TRBD1. The sample was peripheral blood. The CDR3, as DNA: TGTGCCATCAACCCCCGGGACAGGGGGCCCACCGGGGAGCTGTTTTTT. Amino acid sequence: CAINPRDRGPTGELFF.